This note documents a single T cell receptor (beta chain) sequence. This CDR3 has 19 residues. Germline-derived CDR1 and CDR2 are SGHTA and FQGNSA. The V gene end was trimmed by 6 bases and the J gene end by 0 bases; junction bases not matched to a gene: 13. The data stem from a study of T-cell memory formation after mild COVID-19. One entry per CDR3 protein results from TCRdb running MiXCR on the 5' RACE reads. The repertoire holds some 310,000 distinct CDR3 sequences, with 20% to 25% as singletons. This clonotype was obtained from a man younger than 35 who had mild COVID-19 (a few samples of this study predate the infection). Cell type and time point are not known. Sequencing was carried out using PBMCs or a T cell subset sorted from them (not recorded which). The V call is TRBV7-2, the J call TRBJ1-6, with 8 bases aligning to TRBD1. The CDR3 DNA follows: TGTGCCAGCAGGGCCGGGACAGGAATTTCCAGCTCCTATAATTCACCCCTCCACTTT. This sequence encodes CASRAGTGISSSYNSPLHF.